Listed here is a single T cell receptor (beta chain). The sample belongs to a study of blood T cell repertoires in COVID-19. About the research overall: Nucleic acid was either cDNA or gDNA, and it came from T cells, B-cell-depleted T cells, or PBMCs.

Under the authors' procedure: Reference gene primer amplification in the assay estimated nucleated cell counts. The repertoire was sequenced with immunoSEQ multiplex PCR; TCRdb's copy has only in-frame clones and lacks some. V and J calls plus clone size are reproduced from that table; the DNA served to infer D and trimming. The data contain approximately 100,000 clones, about 89% of them singletons. V was trimmed by 1 base and J by 7 bases, leaving 17 bases between them. Germline lookup yields CDR1 SGHDT and CDR2 YYEEEE. The CDR3 runs 15 residues. The sample comprised peripheral blood. This receptor was obtained from a human donor in a cohort sampled during active COVID-19. The chain recombines TRBV5-6 with TRBJ1-1, with D maybe TRBD1 (5 bases). DNA for the CDR3: TGTGCCAGCAGCTTGCGGGTTGGCAGGGTGGGTGAAGCTTTCTTT. Its protein is CASSLRVGRVGEAFF.